The 23 T cell receptor beta chains below all came from one sample that was sequenced in a study of tumor and adjacent non-tumor tissue in lung cancer. A modified ARM-PCR protocol with three rounds of nested PCR amplified TCRbeta. Using its own MiXCR run on the multiplex PCR reads, TCRdb lists one record per CDR3 protein. Of some 84,000 distinct CDR3 sequences listed, around 57% are singletons. This sample's RNA came from whole unsorted tissue. Material: lung tumor tissue. Source of these receptors: a man aged 65 to 85 with non-small cell lung cancer.

A note on this clonotype: As the CDR3 is not closed by the conserved phenylalanine or tryptophan, this likely results from a read error. The V call is TRBV11-2, the J call TRBJ2-7; D uncertain. The CDR3 totals 15 residues. Germline CDR1 reads SGHAT; CDR2 reads FQNNGV. V was cut by 8 bases and J by 3 bases, with 20 bases left in between. The DNA of the CDR3 is TGTGCCAGCGATCGTTATCTCTATTTGGGCTACGAGCAGTACCTC. It encodes CASDRYLYLGYEQYL.

The rearrangement uses TRBV4-2 and TRBJ1-6, with D unclear. Germline V lookup: CDR1 LGHNA, CDR2 YNFKEQ. V dropped 4 bases and J dropped 10 bases, with 20 bases sitting between them. This CDR3 contains 16 residues. CDR3: CASSRERGWGTSPLHF. The CDR3 DNA reads as TGTGCCAGCAGCCGAGAAAGAGGCTGGGGAACCTCACCCCTCCACTTT.

Concerning this clonotype: The conserved final phenylalanine or tryptophan is absent from the CDR3, which likely points to a read error. This sequence joins TRBV11-3 and TRBJ2-2; possible D gene TRBD1, 6 bases. The CDR3 contains 14 residues. The germline CDR1 and CDR2 sequences are SGHNT and YENEEA. The CDR3 protein is CVSSPNTGTGELFL. DNA for the CDR3: TGTGTCAGCAGCCCTAACACAGGGACCGGGGAGCTGTTTTTG.

Notes on this clonotype: Lacking the conserved final phenylalanine or tryptophan, this CDR3 likely reflects a read error. The V and J genes are TRBV11-2 and TRBJ2-3, with D unresolved. The CDR3 runs to 13 residues. Germline V gives CDR1 SGHAT, CDR2 FQNNGV. The CDR3 sequence is CANSASTRDMQYY. The CDR3 DNA reads as TGTGCCAACAGCGCAAGCACGCGTGATATGCAGTATTAT.

As concerns this clonotype: The CDR3 does not end in the conserved phenylalanine or tryptophan, so this is likely a read error. The chain recombines TRBV14 with TRBJ2-7; tentative D call: TRBD2 (5 bases). Germline CDR1 and CDR2: SGHDN and FVKESK. CDR3 size: 14 residues. Here the CDR3 reads CASSQSGISCEQYS. CDR3 nucleotide sequence: TGTGCCAGCAGCCAATCCGGGATATCCTGCGAGCAGTACTCC.

This clonotype showed up many times. The chain employs TRBV5-4 and TRBJ2-1, with D unresolved. CDR1 and CDR2 (germline): SGHNT, YYREEE (reference sequence). The CDR3 consists of 13 residues. Trimming took 0 bases from V and 6 from J, leaving 7 bases between them. CDR3 amino acids: CASSLEGSNEQFF. CDR3 in DNA: TGTGCCAGCAGCTTGGAGGGTTCCAATGAGCAGTTCTTC.

This clonotype was seen only a few times. The CDR3 bases are TGCAGTGCTAGTCGGGGACGCATCAAGCAGTACTTC. Its translation is CSASRGRIKQYF. The J gene is TRBJ2-7, the V gene TRBV20-1; the D gene could be TRBD1 or TRBD2 (5 bases each). CDR1 DFQATT and CDR2 SNEGSKA come from the germline V gene (reference sequence). The CDR3 has 12 residues. Trimming removed 3 bases from V and 8 bases from J, with 14 bases in between.

As for this clonotype: Mismatch with germline at one junction end may stem from a read error. This chain joins TRBV11-3 and TRBJ2-1, with unresolved D. CDR1 is SGHNT, CDR2 YENEEA, per germline. The CDR3 consists of 15 residues. The CDR3 region is CASILDWGTNDEQFF. In nucleotides, the CDR3 is TGTGCCAGCATCTTAGATTGGGGAACTAACGATGAGCAGTTCTTC.

This clonotype was picked up many times. The J gene is TRBJ2-1, the V gene TRBV6-1; the D gene is possibly TRBD1 (5 bases). From germline, CDR1 is MNHNS and CDR2 SASEGT. The CDR3 contains 15 residues. The V end lost 1 base, the J end lost 2 bases, and 9 bases lay between the germline ends. CDR3 nucleotide sequence: TGTGCCAGCAGTGAAGGGGGCCCCGCCTACAATGAGCAGTTCTTC. Encoded protein: CASSEGGPAYNEQFF.

Regarding this clonotype: Since a much larger clone is just one base distant, this may be a read error. The chain is built from TRBV12-3 or TRBV12-4 and TRBJ1-2; D is ambiguous. This CDR3 region has 14 residues. The CDR3: CANSLYEGGYGYTF. The CDR3 DNA is TGTGCCAACAGTTTATACGAGGGCGGCTATGGCTACACCTTC.

Regarding this clonotype: The junction does not match germline at one end; this may be a read error. The V and J genes are TRBV5-1 and TRBJ2-3, with D uncertain. The CDR3 covers 14 residues. The germline CDR1 and CDR2 sequences are SGHRS and YFSETQ. The chain's CDR3 is CASSLFISTDTRYF. In nucleotides, the CDR3 is TGCGCCAGCAGCTTGTTCATCAGCACAGATACGCGGTATTTT.

This clonotype was counted only a few times. The missing conserved phenylalanine or tryptophan at the end of this CDR3 makes a read error likely. This chain links TRBV6-1 with TRBJ2-1, with TRBD2 matching 7 bases. The CDR3 runs to 16 residues. V dropped 3 bases and J dropped 5; count of bases not matched to a gene: 10. In germline, CDR1 is MNHNS, CDR2 SASEGT. The CDR3 nucleotides are TGTGCCAGCAGTGATGGACTAGGCACCCATAACAATGAGCAGTTCTCC. Protein: CASSDGLGTHNNEQFS.

Worth noting for this clonotype: One junction end does not reproduce the germline sequence, and a read error may be involved. The CDR3 spells CASSPKRAEILTDTRYF. Written as DNA, the CDR3 is TGTGCCAGCAGCCCTAAACGTGCAGAAATTCTCACAGATACGCGGTATTTT. The chain joins TRBV11-2 to TRBJ2-3; no reliable D call. Germline CDR1 reads SGHAT; CDR2 reads FQNNGV. The CDR3 has 17 amino acids.

In its sample, this clonotype was seen many times. The chain employs TRBV10-2 and TRBJ2-7; the D gene could be TRBD1 or TRBD2 (5 bases each). This CDR3 contains 13 residues. V was cut by 5 bases and J by 3 bases, with 11 bases left in between. Per germline, CDR1 WSHSY and CDR2 SAAADI. CDR3 sequence (DNA): TGCGCCAGCAGTCGAGGGGCGCGCTACGAGCAGTACTTC. Amino acid sequence: CASSRGARYEQYF.

Of note for this clonotype: This sequence may be a read error, since a much larger clone differs from it by one base. The rearrangement joins TRBV10-2 to TRBJ2-1; D is possibly TRBD1 or TRBD2 (5 bases each). Germline assignment: CDR1 WSHSY and CDR2 SAAADI. The germline V and J ends were trimmed by 4 bases and 8 bases, with 21 bases remaining between them. CDR3 size: 16 residues. CDR3 DNA: TGCGCCAGCAGTGCTCGGGGTAGCGAGGGGCCAGATGAGCAGTTCTTC. It codes for CASSARGSEGPDEQFF.

The rearrangement uses TRBV5-6 and TRBJ2-1; D may be TRBD2 (6 bases). Germline lookup yields CDR1 SGHDT and CDR2 YYEEEE. With 6 bases removed from V and 2 bases from J, the gap between germline ends came to 15 bases. The CDR3 is 15 amino acids. In DNA form, the CDR3 reads TGTGCCAGCACCGATAGCGGAACAACCTACAATGAGCAGTTCTTC. Protein product: CASTDSGTTYNEQFF.

This clonotype was counted between two and nine times. This rearrangement joins TRBV20-1 to TRBJ2-7; D call uncertain. This CDR3 has 13 amino acids. Between the trimmed V and J ends, which lost 3 bases and 4 bases, there was a span of 13 bases. Germline V gene data show CDR1 as DFQATT and CDR2 as SNEGSKA (reference sequence). This CDR3 reads CSASGGKAYEQYF. CDR3 DNA: TGCAGTGCTAGTGGTGGGAAGGCTTACGAGCAGTACTTC.

As for this clonotype: One end of the junction varies from germline; a read error may be responsible. The chain is built from TRBV6-1 and TRBJ1-2, with TRBD1 identical over 8 bases. The germline CDR1 and CDR2 sequences are MNHNS and SASEGT. There are 16 residues in the CDR3. The CDR3 reads CASSRSGTGVSYGHTF. CDR3 in DNA: TGTGCCAGCAGTCGGTCCGGGACAGGAGTTAGCTATGGCCACACATTC.

As concerns this clonotype: Mismatch with germline at one junction end may stem from a read error. This chain joins TRBV5-6 and TRBJ1-1; D gene unclear. CDR1 SGHDT and CDR2 YYEEEE come from the germline V gene. The length of the CDR3 is 14 residues. CDR3 in DNA: TGTGCCAGCAGTTTGTCAAGGGTGAACACTAAAGCTTTCTTT. Translating gives CASSLSRVNTKAFF.

V usage is TRBV6-2 or TRBV6-3 and J usage is TRBJ2-2, with 14 bases lining up with TRBD2. Germline CDR1 is MNHEY and CDR2 is SVGEGT. The CDR3 is made up of 19 amino acids. This CDR3 reads CASSRPRLAGGRDTGELFF. DNA for the CDR3: TGTGCATCATCAAGGCCCCGACTAGCGGGGGGGCGGGACACCGGGGAGCTGTTTTTT.

This CDR3 reads CASSFISGRNEQFF. CDR3 bases: TGTGCCAGCAGTTTTATTAGCGGCCGGAATGAGCAGTTCTTC. This chain links TRBV28 with TRBJ2-1; TRBD2 is a possible D gene (6 bases). Germline V CDR1 and CDR2: MDHEN, SYDVKM. Trimming pared 3 bases from V and 7 bases from J, leaving 13 bases between. The CDR3 has 14 amino acids.

This clonotype was observed many times. The gene calls are TRBV5-4 and TRBJ2-4, with D possibly being TRBD1 (6 bases). Germline CDR1 is SGHNT and CDR2 is YYREEE (reference sequence). The CDR3 is made up of 15 amino acids. The V end lost 4 bases, the J end lost 10 bases, and 21 bases lay between the germline ends. The CDR3 spells CASSVGGQSLGIQYF. Here the CDR3 DNA reads TGTGCCAGCAGCGTGGGCGGACAGAGCCTCGGAATTCAGTACTTC.

This clonotype was seen at least ten times. The chain uses TRBV6-5 and TRBJ1-2; 7 bases line up with TRBD1. Germline-derived CDR1 and CDR2 are MNHEY and SVGAGI. J gave up 5 bases and V 0 bases, and 3 bases lay outside the gene matches. The CDR3 sequence is 14 residues long. DNA for the CDR3: TGTGCCAGCAGTTACTCGACAGGGTATTATGGCTACACCTTC. Its translation: CASSYSTGYYGYTF.